The entry that follows covers one T cell receptor (beta chain) sequence. CDR3 length: 17 amino acids. The V and J ends lost 0 bases and 1 base, in that order; junction bases with no gene match: 4. From germline, CDR1 is LGHNA and CDR2 YNFKEQ. This sample was included in a study of blood T cell repertoires in COVID-19. Profiled with immunoSEQ multiplex PCR; TCRdb holds only in-frame clones, not every one. The top ten clones hold around 1.2% of a sample with fewer than 250,000 clones, around 92% of them seen once. The chain joins TRBV4-2 to TRBJ1-5; 9 positions agree with TRBD1. The TCR comes from a man aged 30-40 years with acute or convalescent COVID-19. Sequencing input: peripheral blood. The DNA for the CDR3 is TGTGCCAGCAGCCAAGAGGTGACAGGGGGAAGCAATCAGCCCCAGCATTTT. The encoded protein is CASSQEVTGGSNQPQHF.